Shown below are 11 T cell receptor beta chains from a single sample sequenced in a study of early T cells in non-severe SARS-CoV-2 infection. Each CDR3 protein is one row after TCRdb ran MiXCR on the 5' RACE reads. This sample yields around 70,000 distinct CDR3 sequences, of which over 8% are seen a single time; approximately 3% belongs to the top ten. Source material: whole blood. Receptor source: an adult who was a healthcare worker with PCR-confirmed SARS-CoV-2 infection or an uninfected control (not recorded which).

This clonotype has just a few counts. The chain carries TRBV29-1 and TRBJ2-7, with D uncertain. Per germline, CDR1 SQVTM and CDR2 ANQGSEA. The CDR3 extends over 15 amino acids. V was pared by 2 bases and J by 0 bases, with 14 bases between. The CDR3 loop is CSVEIGPLSSYEQYF. The CDR3 DNA reads TGCAGCGTTGAAATAGGCCCCCTTAGCTCCTACGAGCAGTACTTC.

This clonotype was recorded at least ten times. The V gene is TRBV6-1, the J gene TRBJ1-1; D remains unclear. The CDR3 has 14 amino acids. V lost 11 bases and J 3 bases, leaving 19 bases between the germline ends. Germline CDR1 MNHNS, CDR2 SASEGT. Here the CDR3 reads CAASPALEDTEAFF. The CDR3 DNA is TGTGCCGCCTCTCCAGCGTTGGAGGACACTGAAGCTTTCTTT.

This clonotype has ten or more counts. V is TRBV7-2 and J is TRBJ2-1, with 7 nucleotides matching TRBD2. The J segment lost 10 bases and the V segment lost 5 bases, leaving 8 bases of the junction unmatched. CDR3 length: 13 residues. Germline CDR1 SGHTA, CDR2 FQGNSA. The CDR3 loop reads CASSPRVGGEQFF. The CDR3 region has the DNA TGTGCCAGCAGCCCAAGGGTCGGGGGGGAGCAGTTCTTC.

A few counts support this clonotype. The chain carries TRBV6-5 and TRBJ1-1; TRBD1 matches at 7 bases. Germline V gives CDR1 MNHEY, CDR2 SVGAGI. V was clipped by 6 bases and J by 3 bases; unmatched bases: 13. CDR3 length: 16 residues. The CDR3 DNA is TGTGCCAGCAGAACCGAGACAGGGACCCCCGACACTGAAGCTTTCTTT. Its translation: CASRTETGTPDTEAFF.

This clonotype was detected only a few times. The chain couples TRBV9 to TRBJ1-6; D is possibly TRBD1 (5 bases). This CDR3 region has 15 residues. V gave up 0 bases and J gave up 8 bases, with 12 bases separating them. In germline, CDR1 is SGDLS, CDR2 YYNGEE. The CDR3 nucleotides read TGTGCCAGCAGCGTAGAGCCGGGGCGGGATTCACCCCTCCACTTT. Translating it yields CASSVEPGRDSPLHF.

This clonotype was counted only a few times. The chain has TRBV7-9 and TRBJ2-7; D gene unclear. The V gene's germline CDR1 is SEHNR and CDR2 FQNEAQ (reference sequence). The CDR3 has 15 residues. The germline V and J ends were trimmed by 5 bases and 3 bases, with 17 bases remaining between them. The CDR3 loop is CASSPDGTFIYEQYF. The CDR3 DNA sequence: TGTGCCAGCAGCCCGGACGGAACATTTATCTACGAGCAGTACTTC.

Many counts were recorded for this clonotype. V gene TRBV18 combines with J gene TRBJ2-7, with D perhaps matching TRBD1 (6 bases). The CDR3 extends over 15 amino acids. Germline assignment: CDR1 KGHSH and CDR2 LQKENI. Trimming took 4 bases from V and 2 from J, leaving 15 bases between them. The CDR3 is CASSRRDNGAYEQYF. CDR3 sequence (DNA): TGTGCCAGCTCACGCCGGGACAACGGTGCCTACGAGCAGTACTTC.

The sample holds many counts of this clonotype. The chain joins TRBV7-6 to TRBJ2-3; D gene uncertain. The V and J ends lost 3 bases and 6 bases respectively, with 7 bases between them. The CDR3 is 12 amino acids. Germline values: CDR1 SGHVS, CDR2 FNYEAQ. CDR3 sequence: CASSLLRDTQYF. CDR3 bases: TGTGCCAGCAGCTTGCTGCGGGATACGCAGTATTTT.

CDR3 protein: CASRSQGPNEQFF. The CDR3 DNA reads as TGTGCCAGCAGATCCCAGGGCCCCAATGAGCAGTTCTTC. The rearrangement joins TRBV6-6 to TRBJ2-1, with D perhaps TRBD1 (5 bases). V was cut by 6 bases and J by 6 bases, with 12 bases left in between. The CDR3 spans 13 residues. Germline CDR1 and CDR2: MNHNY and SVGAGI (reference sequence).

Many counts were recorded for this clonotype. This chain joins TRBV7-8 and TRBJ2-7; D may be TRBD2 (6 bases). Trimming stripped 4 bases from V and 4 bases from J, with 23 bases between. The CDR3 is made up of 17 amino acids. From germline, CDR1 is SGHVS and CDR2 FQNEAQ. The CDR3 is CASSSIPYRGREYEQYF. Here the CDR3 DNA reads TGTGCCAGCAGCTCGATACCTTACCGGGGCCGGGAGTACGAGCAGTACTTC.

There are many counts of this clonotype. The chain carries TRBV2 and TRBJ1-5; no firm D call. Germline-derived CDR1 and CDR2 are SNHLY and FYNNEI. CDR3 length: 14 amino acids. Deletions cut 4 bases from V and 7 bases from J, with 14 bases between. In nucleotides, the CDR3 is TGTGCCAGCAGTGCAGGAGCCACCCCCCAGCCCCAGCATTTT. Its protein product is CASSAGATPQPQHF.